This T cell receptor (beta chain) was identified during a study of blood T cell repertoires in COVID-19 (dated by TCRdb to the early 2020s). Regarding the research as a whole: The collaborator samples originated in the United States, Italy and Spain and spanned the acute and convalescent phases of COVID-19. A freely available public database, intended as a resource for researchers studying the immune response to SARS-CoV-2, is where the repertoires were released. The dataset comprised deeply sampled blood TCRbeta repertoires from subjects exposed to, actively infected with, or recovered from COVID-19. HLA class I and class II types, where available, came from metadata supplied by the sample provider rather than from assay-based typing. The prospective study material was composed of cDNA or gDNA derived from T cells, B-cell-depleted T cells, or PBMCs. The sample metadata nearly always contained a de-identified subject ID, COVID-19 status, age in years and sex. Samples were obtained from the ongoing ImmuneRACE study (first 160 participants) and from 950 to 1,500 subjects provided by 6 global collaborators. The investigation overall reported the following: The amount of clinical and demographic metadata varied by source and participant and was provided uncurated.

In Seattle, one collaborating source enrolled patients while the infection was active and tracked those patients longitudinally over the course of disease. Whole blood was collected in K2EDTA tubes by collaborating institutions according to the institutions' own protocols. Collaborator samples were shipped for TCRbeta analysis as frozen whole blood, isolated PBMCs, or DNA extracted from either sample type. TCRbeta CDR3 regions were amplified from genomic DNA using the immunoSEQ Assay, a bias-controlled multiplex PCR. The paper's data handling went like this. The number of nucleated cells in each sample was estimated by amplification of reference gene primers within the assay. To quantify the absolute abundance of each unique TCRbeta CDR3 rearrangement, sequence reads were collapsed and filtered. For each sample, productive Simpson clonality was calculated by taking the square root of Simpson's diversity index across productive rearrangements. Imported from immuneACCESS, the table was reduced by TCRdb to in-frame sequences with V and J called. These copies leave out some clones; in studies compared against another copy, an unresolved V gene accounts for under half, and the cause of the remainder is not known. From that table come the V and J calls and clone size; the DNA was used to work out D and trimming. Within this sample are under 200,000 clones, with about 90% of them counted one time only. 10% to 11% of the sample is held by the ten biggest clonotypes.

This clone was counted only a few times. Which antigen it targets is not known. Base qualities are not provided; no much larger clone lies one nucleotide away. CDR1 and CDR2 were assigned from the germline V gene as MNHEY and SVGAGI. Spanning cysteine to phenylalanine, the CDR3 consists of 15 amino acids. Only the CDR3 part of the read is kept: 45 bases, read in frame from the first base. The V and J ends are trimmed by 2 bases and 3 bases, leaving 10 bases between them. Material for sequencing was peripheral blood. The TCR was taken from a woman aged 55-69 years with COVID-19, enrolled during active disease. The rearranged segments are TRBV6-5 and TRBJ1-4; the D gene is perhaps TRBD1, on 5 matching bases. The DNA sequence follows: TGTGCCAGCAGTTACCTCAGGGCGCCTAATGAAAAACTGTTTTTT. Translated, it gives CASSYLRAPNEKLFF.